The 9 T cell receptor beta chains below come from one sample, sequenced in a study of relationships among human T cell subsets. After negative selection with anti-CD4 multisort beads, CD8+ T cells were positively selected with anti-CD8 beads. The T cell receptor alpha and beta CDR3 regions were amplified from mRNA by semiquantitative ARM-PCR. In ARM-PCR, communal superprimers followed tagged nested gene-specific primers for exponential amplification. TCRdb independently ran MiXCR on the multiplex PCR reads; one entry per CDR3 protein. Of more than 4,500 distinct CDR3 sequences listed, around 60% are singletons. Sequencing input: CD8+ T cells sorted from blood. Receptor source: a man in his forties or fifties in good health.

J is TRBJ2-4 and V is TRBV11-3, with D perhaps assigned TRBD1 or TRBD2 (5 bases each). V gave up 0 bases and J gave up 7 bases, with 13 bases separating them. Germline CDR1 SGHNT, CDR2 YENEEA. The CDR3 covers 15 residues. In DNA form, the CDR3 reads TGTGCCAGCAGCTTAGATCCAGGGCCGGGGAACATTCAGTACTTC. It is translated as CASSLDPGPGNIQYF.

This chain links TRBV6-6 with TRBJ2-1, with D hard to call. V was clipped by 6 bases and J by 8 bases, with 14 bases between them. The CDR3 loop spans 13 amino acids. Looked up from germline, CDR1 is MNHNY and CDR2 is SVGAGI (reference sequence). This CDR3 reads CASSATSPYEQFF. Here the CDR3 DNA reads TGTGCCAGCAGCGCTACCAGCCCTTATGAGCAGTTCTTC.

This chain uses TRBV13 with TRBJ1-4, with a possible D match to TRBD1 (5 bases). The germline gives CDR1 PRHDT, CDR2 FYEKMQ (reference sequence). V shed 0 bases and J shed 6 bases, with 14 bases lying between them. This CDR3 contains 16 residues. Here the CDR3 reads CASSLGRRGLDEKLFF. Written as DNA, the CDR3 is TGTGCCAGCAGCTTAGGCCGTCGGGGCTTGGATGAAAAACTGTTTTTT.

The chain links TRBV19 to TRBJ2-1; 12 bases fit TRBD2. The CDR3 covers 16 residues. V was pared by 3 bases and J by 6 bases, with 6 bases of the junction left unmatched. The germline CDR1 and CDR2 sequences are LNHDA and SQIVND (reference sequence). CDR3 sequence (DNA): TGTGCCAGTAGTATTACCCCTAGCGGGGGGGCCAATGAGCAGTTCTTC. Translated: CASSITPSGGANEQFF.

The chain couples TRBV7-9 to TRBJ2-5; D unclear. Germline CDR1 and CDR2: SEHNR and FQNEAQ (reference sequence). V gave up 4 bases and J gave up 1 base, with 10 bases separating them. This CDR3 spans 14 amino acids. The CDR3 coding sequence is TGTGCCAGCAGCTCCCCAAAGGTCCAAGAGACCCAGTACTTC. Translation: CASSSPKVQETQYF.

This chain joins TRBV11-2 and TRBJ2-7, with no clear D. The CDR3 spans 11 residues. V was clipped by 5 bases and J by 5 bases, with 7 bases between them. The germline gives CDR1 SGHAT, CDR2 FQNNGV. CDR3 in DNA: TGTGCCAGCAGCACGCTCCACGAGCAGTACTTC. Translating gives CASSTLHEQYF.

CDR3 residues: CASSLTVQGLEQYF. The CDR3 bases are TGTGCCAGCAGCCTCACGGTTCAGGGGCTCGAGCAGTACTTC. The chain is built from TRBV7-9 and TRBJ2-7, with a possible D match to TRBD1 (6 bases). CDR1 SEHNR and CDR2 FQNEAQ come from the germline V gene (reference sequence). This CDR3 has 14 residues. V was shortened by 5 bases and J by 6 bases, with 17 bases between the two germline ends.

The V gene is TRBV19, the J gene TRBJ2-5, with 12 bases that match TRBD2. V dropped 7 bases and J dropped 5; count of bases not matched to a gene: 11. This CDR3 contains 16 residues. Germline assignment: CDR1 LNHDA and CDR2 SQIVND (reference sequence). CDR3 protein: CASNSRLAGETETQYF. In DNA, the CDR3 is TGTGCCAGTAATTCAAGACTAGCGGGAGAGACGGAGACCCAGTACTTC.

The chain links TRBV4-1 to TRBJ2-7; D might be TRBD2 (5 bases). V shed 4 bases and J shed 0 bases, with 10 bases lying between them. The CDR3 spans 14 residues. CDR1 is MGHRA, CDR2 YSYEKL, per germline. The chain's CDR3 is CASSLSTSSYEQYF. The CDR3 DNA sequence: TGCGCCAGCAGCCTAAGCACTAGCTCCTACGAGCAGTACTTC.